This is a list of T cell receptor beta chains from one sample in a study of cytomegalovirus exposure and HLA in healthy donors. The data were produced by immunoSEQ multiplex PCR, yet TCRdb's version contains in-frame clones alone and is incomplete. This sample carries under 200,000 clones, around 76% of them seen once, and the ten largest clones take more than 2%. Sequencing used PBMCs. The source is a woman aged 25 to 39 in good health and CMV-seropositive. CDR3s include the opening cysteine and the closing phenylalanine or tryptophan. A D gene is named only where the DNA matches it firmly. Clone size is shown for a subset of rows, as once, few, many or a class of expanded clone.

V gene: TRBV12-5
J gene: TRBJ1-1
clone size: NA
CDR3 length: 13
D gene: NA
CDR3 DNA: TGTGCTAGTGGCCGGGAACCGAACACTGAAGCTTTCTTT
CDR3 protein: CASGREPNTEAFF

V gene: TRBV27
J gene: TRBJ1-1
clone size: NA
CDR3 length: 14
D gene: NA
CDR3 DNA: TGTGCCAGCAGTTTCACTCCGGCAGGGCGTGAAGCTTTCTTT
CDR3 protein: CASSFTPAGREAFF

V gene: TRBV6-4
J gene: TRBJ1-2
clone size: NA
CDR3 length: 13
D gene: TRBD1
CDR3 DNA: TGTGCCAGCAGTGACGGGGGACAGGGGATCTACACCTTC
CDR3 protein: CASSDGGQGIYTF

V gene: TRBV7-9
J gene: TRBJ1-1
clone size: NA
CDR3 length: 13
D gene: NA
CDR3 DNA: TGTGCCAGCAGCCTAGGGGGGCGCACTGAAGCTTTCTTT
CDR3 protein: CASSLGGRTEAFF

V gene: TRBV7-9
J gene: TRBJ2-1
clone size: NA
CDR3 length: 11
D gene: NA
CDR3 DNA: TGTGCCAGCAGCTTAAAAGCGGAGCAGTTCTTC
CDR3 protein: CASSLKAEQFF

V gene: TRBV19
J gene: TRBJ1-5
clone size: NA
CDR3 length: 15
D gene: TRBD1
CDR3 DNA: TGTGCCAGTAGTCTAGACAGGGGGCGCAGGCAGCCCCAGCATTTT
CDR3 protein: CASSLDRGRRQPQHF

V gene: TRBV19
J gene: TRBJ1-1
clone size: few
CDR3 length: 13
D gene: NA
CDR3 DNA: TGTGCCAGTAGTAGAGGATCGTGGACTGAAGCTTTCTTT
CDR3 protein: CASSRGSWTEAFF

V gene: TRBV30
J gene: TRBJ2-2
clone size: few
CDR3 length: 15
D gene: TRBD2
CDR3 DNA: TGTGCCTGGAGTCCTAGCGGGCTAGAGACCGGGGAGCTGTTTTTT
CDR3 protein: CAWSPSGLETGELFF

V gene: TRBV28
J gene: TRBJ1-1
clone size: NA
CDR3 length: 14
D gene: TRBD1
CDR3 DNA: TGTGCCAGCAGTTTAAATTTAGGACAGGGGGAAGCTTTCTTT
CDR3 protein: CASSLNLGQGEAFF

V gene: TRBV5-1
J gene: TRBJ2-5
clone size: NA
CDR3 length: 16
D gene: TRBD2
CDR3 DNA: TGCGCCAGCAGACTGACTGGACTAGCGGGCCCCAGCACCCAGTACTTC
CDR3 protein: CASRLTGLAGPSTQYF

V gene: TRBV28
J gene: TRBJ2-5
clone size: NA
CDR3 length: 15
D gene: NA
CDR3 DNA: TGTGCCAGCAGTTTAGTCCAGGAATTAACGGAGACCCAGTACTTC
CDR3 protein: CASSLVQELTETQYF

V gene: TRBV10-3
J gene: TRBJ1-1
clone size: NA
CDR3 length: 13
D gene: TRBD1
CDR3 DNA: TGTGCCACGGGGGGACAGGGGGTCACTGAAGCTTTCTTT
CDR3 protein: CATGGQGVTEAFF

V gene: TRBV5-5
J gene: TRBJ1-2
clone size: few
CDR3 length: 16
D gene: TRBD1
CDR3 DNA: TGTGCCAGCAGCTTGGGGGACAGGGTAATCGCTAGAGGCTACACCTTC
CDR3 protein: CASSLGDRVIARGYTF

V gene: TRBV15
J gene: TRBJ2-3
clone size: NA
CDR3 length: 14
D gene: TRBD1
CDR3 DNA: TGTGCCACCCGGTCCGGGACAGCCACAGATACGCAGTATTTT
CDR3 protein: CATRSGTATDTQYF

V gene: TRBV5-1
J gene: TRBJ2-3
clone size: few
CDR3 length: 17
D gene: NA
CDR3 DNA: TGCGCCAGCAGCTTGGAATGGACTACCCCGGGCGCAGATACGCAGTATTTT
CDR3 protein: CASSLEWTTPGADTQYF

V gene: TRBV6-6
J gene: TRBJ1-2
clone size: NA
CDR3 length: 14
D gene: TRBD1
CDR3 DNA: TGTGCCAGCAGGGCAGGGGGTAATAACTATGGCTACACCTTC
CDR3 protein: CASRAGGNNYGYTF

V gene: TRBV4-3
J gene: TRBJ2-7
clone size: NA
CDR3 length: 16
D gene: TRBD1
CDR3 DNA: TGCGCCAGCAGCCAAGATGTGGCAGGGGGCTCCTACGAGCAGTACTTC
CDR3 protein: CASSQDVAGGSYEQYF

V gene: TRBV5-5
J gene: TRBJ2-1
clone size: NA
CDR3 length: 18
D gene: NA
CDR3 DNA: TGTGCCAGCAGCTCGGCAGACTTACTCTTATTTTCCTACAATGAGCAGTTCTTC
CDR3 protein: CASSSADLLLFSYNEQFF

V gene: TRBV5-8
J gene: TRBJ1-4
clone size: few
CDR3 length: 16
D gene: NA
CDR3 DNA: TGTGCCAGCAGCTTGGGGACTGGGACTGGAGAAAGGAAACTGTTTTTT
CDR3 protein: CASSLGTGTGERKLFF

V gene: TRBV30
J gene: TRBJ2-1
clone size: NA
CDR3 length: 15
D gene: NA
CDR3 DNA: TGTGCCTGGAAAACAGGGATAAGATCCTACAATGAGCAGTTCTTC
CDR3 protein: CAWKTGIRSYNEQFF

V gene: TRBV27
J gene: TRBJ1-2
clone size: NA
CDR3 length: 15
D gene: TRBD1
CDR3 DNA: TGTGCCAGCAGTTCCTGGACAGGGGGTCCCTATGGCTACACCTTC
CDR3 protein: CASSSWTGGPYGYTF

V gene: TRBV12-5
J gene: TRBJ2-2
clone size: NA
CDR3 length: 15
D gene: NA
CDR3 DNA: TGTGCTAGTGGTTTCCTGAAGCAGGACACCGGGGAGCTGTTTTTT
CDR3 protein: CASGFLKQDTGELFF

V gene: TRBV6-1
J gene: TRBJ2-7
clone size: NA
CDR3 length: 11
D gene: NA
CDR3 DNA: TGTGCCAGCAGTAACCCGGGGGAGCAGTACTTC
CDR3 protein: CASSNPGEQYF

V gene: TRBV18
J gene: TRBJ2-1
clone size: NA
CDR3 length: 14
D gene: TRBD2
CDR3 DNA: TGTGCCAGCTCACTAGCGGGAGGGGACAATGAGCAGTTCTTC
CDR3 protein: CASSLAGGDNEQFF

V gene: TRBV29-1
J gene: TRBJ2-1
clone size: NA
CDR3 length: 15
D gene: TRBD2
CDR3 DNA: TGCAGCGTTGAATGGGAAAGCGGGACCCCGTTCGAGCAGTTCTTC
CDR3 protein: CSVEWESGTPFEQFF

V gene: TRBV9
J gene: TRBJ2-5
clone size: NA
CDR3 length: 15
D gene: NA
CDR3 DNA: TGTGCCAGCAGCGTAGGTCCCACAGTCCAAGAGACCCAGTACTTC
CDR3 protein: CASSVGPTVQETQYF

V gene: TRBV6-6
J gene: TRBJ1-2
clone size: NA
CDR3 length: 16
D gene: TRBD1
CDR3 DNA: TGTGCCAGCAGTTCCTTTTTCCAGGGGGCCCAGGATGGCTACACCTTC
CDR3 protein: CASSSFFQGAQDGYTF

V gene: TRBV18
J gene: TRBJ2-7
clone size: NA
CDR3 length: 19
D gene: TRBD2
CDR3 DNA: TGTGCCAGCTCACTTAAGATACTAGCGGGAGCGACCTCTTCTATCGAGCAGTACTTC
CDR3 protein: CASSLKILAGATSSIEQYF

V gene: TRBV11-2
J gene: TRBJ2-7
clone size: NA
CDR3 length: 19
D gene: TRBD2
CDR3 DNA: TGTGCCAGCAGCTTAGAACCGGGACTAGCGCGTCCCTGGGATTACGAGCAGTACTTC
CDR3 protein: CASSLEPGLARPWDYEQYF

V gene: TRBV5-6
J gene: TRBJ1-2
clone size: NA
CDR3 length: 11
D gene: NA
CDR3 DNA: TGTGCCAGCCGGGGGGGAGGTGGCTACACCTTC
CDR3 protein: CASRGGGGYTF

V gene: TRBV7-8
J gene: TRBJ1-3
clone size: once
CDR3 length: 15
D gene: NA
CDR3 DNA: TGTGCCAGCAGCCCAAGACTTGGCTCTGGAAACACCATATATTTT
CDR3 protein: CASSPRLGSGNTIYF

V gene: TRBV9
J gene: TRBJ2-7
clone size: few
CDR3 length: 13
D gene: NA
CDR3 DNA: TGTGCCAGCAGCGCGAGCGTATCCTACGAGCAGTACTTC
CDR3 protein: CASSASVSYEQYF

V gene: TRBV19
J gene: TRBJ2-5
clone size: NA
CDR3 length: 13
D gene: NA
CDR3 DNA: TGTGCCACTGCACTTGCAGGGGAAGAGACCCAGTACTTC
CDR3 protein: CATALAGEETQYF

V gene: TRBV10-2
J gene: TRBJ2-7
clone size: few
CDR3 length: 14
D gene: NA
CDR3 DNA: TGCGCCAGCAGTGAGTTTTCAGGGGCCTACGAGCAGTACTTC
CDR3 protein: CASSEFSGAYEQYF

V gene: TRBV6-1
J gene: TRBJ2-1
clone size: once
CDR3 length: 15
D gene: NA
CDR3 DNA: TGTGCCAGCAGGGACTACGCAACTAGTGTCAATGAGCAGTTCTTC
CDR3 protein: CASRDYATSVNEQFF

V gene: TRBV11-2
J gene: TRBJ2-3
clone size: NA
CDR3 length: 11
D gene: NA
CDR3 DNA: TGTGCCAGCAGCCCGGGGAATACGCAGTATTTT
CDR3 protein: CASSPGNTQYF

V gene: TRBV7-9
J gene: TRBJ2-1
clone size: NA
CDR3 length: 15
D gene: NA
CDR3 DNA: TGTGCCAGCAGCTTAGAAGGGACTCTTCAAGGCGAGCAGTTCTTC
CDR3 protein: CASSLEGTLQGEQFF

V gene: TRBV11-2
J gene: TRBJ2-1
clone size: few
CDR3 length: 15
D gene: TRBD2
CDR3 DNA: TGTGCCAGCAGCTTCCAGTCGGGAGGTTACAATGAGCAGTTCTTC
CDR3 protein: CASSFQSGGYNEQFF

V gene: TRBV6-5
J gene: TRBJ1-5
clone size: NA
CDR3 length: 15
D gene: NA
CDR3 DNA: TGTGCCAGCAGTTGGGCCCAAGGTTCCAATCAGCCCCAGCATTTT
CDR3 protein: CASSWAQGSNQPQHF

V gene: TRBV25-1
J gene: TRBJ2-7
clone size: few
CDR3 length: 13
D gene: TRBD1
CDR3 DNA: TGTGCCAGCAGTGAATCCGACAGGGGGGAGCAGTACTTC
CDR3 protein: CASSESDRGEQYF

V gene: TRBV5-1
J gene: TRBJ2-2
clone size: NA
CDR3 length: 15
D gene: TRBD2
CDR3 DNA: TGCGCCAGCACTGTAAGCGGGGGGAACACCGGGGAGCTGTTTTTT
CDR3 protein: CASTVSGGNTGELFF

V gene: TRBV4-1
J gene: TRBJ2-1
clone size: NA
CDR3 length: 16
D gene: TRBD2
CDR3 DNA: TGCGCCAGCAGCCAAGATCGCGGGAGCTGGTACAATGAGCAGTTCTTC
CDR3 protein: CASSQDRGSWYNEQFF

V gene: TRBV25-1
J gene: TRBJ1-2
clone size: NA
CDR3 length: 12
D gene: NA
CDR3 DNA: TGTGCCAGCAGTGAAAACAGGGTTGGCTACACCTTC
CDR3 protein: CASSENRVGYTF

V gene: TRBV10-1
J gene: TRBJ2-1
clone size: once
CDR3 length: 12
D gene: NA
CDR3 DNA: TGCGCCAGCGCGGAATTAAACAATGAGCAGTTCTTC
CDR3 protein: CASAELNNEQFF

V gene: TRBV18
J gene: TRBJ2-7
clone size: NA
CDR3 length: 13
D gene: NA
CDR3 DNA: TGTGCCAGCTCACCACCGTCACTCTACGAGCAGTACTTC
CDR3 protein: CASSPPSLYEQYF

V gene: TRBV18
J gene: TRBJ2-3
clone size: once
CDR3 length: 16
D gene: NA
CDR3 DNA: TGTGCCAGCTCAACGACGGGGAGGCCGATCACAGATACGCAGTATTTT
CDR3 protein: CASSTTGRPITDTQYF

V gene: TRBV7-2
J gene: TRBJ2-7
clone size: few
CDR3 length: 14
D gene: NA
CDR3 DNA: TGTGCCAGCAGCTTAAATGCAGGGTTCGACGAGCAGTACTTC
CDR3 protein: CASSLNAGFDEQYF

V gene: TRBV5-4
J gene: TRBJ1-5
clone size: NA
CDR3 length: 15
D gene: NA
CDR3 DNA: TGTGCCAGCAGCTTGGGTGGACAGAGCAATCAGCCCCAGCATTTT
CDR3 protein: CASSLGGQSNQPQHF

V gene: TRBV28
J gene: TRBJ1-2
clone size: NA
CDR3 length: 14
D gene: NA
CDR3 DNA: TGTGCCAGCAGTTTCGACATGACCAACTATGGCTACACCTTC
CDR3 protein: CASSFDMTNYGYTF

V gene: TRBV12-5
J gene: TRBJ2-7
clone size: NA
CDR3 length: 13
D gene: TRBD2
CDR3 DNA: TGTGCTAGTCGGACTAGCGGAACCTACGAGCAGTACTTC
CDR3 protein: CASRTSGTYEQYF

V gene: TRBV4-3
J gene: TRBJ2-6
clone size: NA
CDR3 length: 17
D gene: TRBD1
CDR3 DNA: TGCGCCAGCAGCCAGAGGACAGGGTCCTCTGGGGCCAACGTCCTGACTTTC
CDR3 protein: CASSQRTGSSGANVLTF

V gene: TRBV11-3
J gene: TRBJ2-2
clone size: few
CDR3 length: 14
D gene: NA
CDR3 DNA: TGTGCCAGCAGCCCCTATGGAGGTACCGGGGAGCTGTTTTTT
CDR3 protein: CASSPYGGTGELFF

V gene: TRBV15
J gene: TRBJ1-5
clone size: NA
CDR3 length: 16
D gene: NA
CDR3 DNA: TGTGCCACCAGCAGTGGTCGGACTGCAAGGGATCAGCCCCAGCATTTT
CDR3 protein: CATSSGRTARDQPQHF

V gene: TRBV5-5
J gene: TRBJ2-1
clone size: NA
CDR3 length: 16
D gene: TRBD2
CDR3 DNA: TGTGCCAGCAGCTTGGTCTCGGGAGGACGAAACAATGAGCAGTTCTTC
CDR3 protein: CASSLVSGGRNNEQFF

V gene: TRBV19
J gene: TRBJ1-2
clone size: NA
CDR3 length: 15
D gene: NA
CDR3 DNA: TGTGCCAGTAGTATGGAACAGGGAGAATACTATGGCTACACCTTC
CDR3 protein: CASSMEQGEYYGYTF